These 14 T cell receptor beta chains came from one sample sequenced in a study of shared clonotypes between healthy human individuals. Libraries were prepared by immunoSEQ multiplex PCR; TCRdb keeps only in-frame clonotypes and omits some of them. Of fewer than 1.8 million clones detected, less than 99% appear once; the ten largest clones hold under 0.45%. Material for sequencing was naive CD4+ T cells sorted from blood. Documented subset: CD45RA+ positively selected. These TCRs come from a man aged 30 to 39 in good health.

V is TRBV14 and J is TRBJ2-7; 11 bases align to TRBD2. Per germline, CDR1 SGHDN and CDR2 FVKESK. With 2 bases clipped from V and 1 base from J, the junction kept 4 bases outside the gene matches. The CDR3 sequence is 16 residues long. The CDR3 region is CASSQLAGGDSYEQYF. The CDR3 DNA reads TGTGCCAGCAGCCAACTAGCGGGAGGTGATTCCTACGAGCAGTACTTC.

The chain recombines TRBV5-1 with TRBJ2-7; TRBD2 agrees at 7 bases. V gave up 2 bases and J gave up 2 bases; unmatched junction bases: 7. The CDR3 contains 15 residues. Germline V gene data show CDR1 as SGHRS and CDR2 as YFSETQ. CDR3 nucleotides: TGCGCCAGCAGCTTAGAGGGAGGGTTTCCCTACGAGCAGTACTTC. Amino acids: CASSLEGGFPYEQYF.

The rearrangement uses TRBV5-1 and TRBJ2-5; D is unresolved. Trimming left V 0 bases short and J 0 bases short, with 6 bases between. Germline V gene sequence: CDR1 SGHRS, CDR2 YFSETQ. This CDR3 has 14 residues. The DNA for the CDR3 is TGCGCCAGCAGCTTGGGCGCGGACCAAGAGACCCAGTACTTC. Its translation is CASSLGADQETQYF. Filled out from reference TRBV5-1 and TRBJ2-5, the complete variable domain reads KAGVTQTPRYLIKTRGQQVTLSCSPISGHRSVSWYQQTPGQGLQFLFEYFSETQRNKGNFPGRFSGRQFSNSRSEMNVSTLELGDSALYLCASSLGADQETQYFGPGTRLLVL.

The chain carries TRBV5-6 and TRBJ2-3; D assignment may be TRBD1 or TRBD2 (5 bases each). The germline gives CDR1 SGHDT, CDR2 YYEEEE. There are 16 residues in the CDR3. Trimming shortened V by 2 bases and J by 0 bases, and 13 bases separated the two germline ends. In DNA form, the CDR3 reads TGTGCCAGCAGCTTTTTTACGGGACGAAGCACAGATACGCAGTATTTT. Translation gives CASSFFTGRSTDTQYF.

The V call is TRBV4-2, the J call TRBJ2-2; D is possibly TRBD1 or TRBD2 (5 bases each). V lost 0 bases, J lost 10 bases, and 18 bases lay in between. The CDR3 runs 16 residues. Per germline, CDR1 LGHNA and CDR2 YNFKEQ. CDR3 nucleotide sequence: TGTGCCAGCAGCCAAGACGTACCCGGGACGCTGCCGGAGCTGTTTTTT. Its translation: CASSQDVPGTLPELFF.

The V and J genes are TRBV19 and TRBJ2-1; 14 bases agree with TRBD2. Germline CDR1 LNHDA, CDR2 SQIVND (reference sequence). The CDR3 runs 15 residues. The junction had 6 bases not matched to a gene; V was cut back by 5 bases and J by 9 bases. CDR3 amino acids: CASSPRLAGGREQFF. The CDR3 DNA follows: TGTGCCAGTAGTCCCCGACTAGCGGGAGGGCGTGAGCAGTTCTTC. The variable domain in full, with the rest retrieved from reference TRBV19 and TRBJ2-1, is DGGITQSPKYLFRKEGQNVTLSCEQNLNHDAMYWYRQDPGQGLRLIYYSQIVNDFQKGDIAEGYSVSREKKESFPLTVTSAQKNPTAFYLCASSPRLAGGREQFFGPGTRLTVL.

The V gene is TRBV9, the J gene TRBJ2-5; 9 positions agree with TRBD2. Germline CDR1 and CDR2: SGDLS and YYNGEE. Trimming at V came to 3 bases and at J to 4 bases, leaving 10 bases not matched to a gene. CDR3 length equals 16 residues. DNA of the CDR3: TGTGCCAGCAGCGCCGGATGGCGGGAGGGCAGAGAGACCCAGTACTTC. This translates into CASSAGWREGRETQYF.

This clone has a single count. The chain recombines TRBV5-1 with TRBJ2-1; a possible D gene is TRBD2 (5 bases). V was trimmed by 4 bases and J by 5 bases, leaving 16 bases between them. There are 15 residues in the CDR3. Per the germline V gene, CDR1 is SGHRS and CDR2 is YFSETQ. CDR3 sequence (DNA): TGCGCCAGCAGCCAGTTGAGCGGCGGCGACAATGAGCAGTTCTTC. Its translation is CASSQLSGGDNEQFF.

The table lists this clone with a count of one. The chain uses TRBV5-1 and TRBJ1-1, with 8 bases identical to TRBD1. V lost 3 bases, J lost 0 bases, and 4 bases stayed unmatched. The CDR3 runs to 15 residues. Germline V CDR1 and CDR2: SGHRS, YFSETQ. The CDR3, as DNA: TGCGCCAGCAGCTCTCGACAGGGGATGAACACTGAAGCTTTCTTT. Translating it yields CASSSRQGMNTEAFF.

A word on this clone: The identical CDR3 is also encoded by other nucleotide sequences in the sample. The V call is TRBV5-1, the J call TRBJ2-7, with D unclear. Germline CDR1 is SGHRS and CDR2 is YFSETQ. The CDR3 loop spans 12 amino acids. Trimming cost V 0 bases and J 4 bases, with 5 bases left between them. The CDR3 reads CASSLVGYEQYF. CDR3 nucleotides: TGCGCCAGCAGCTTGGTGGGGTACGAGCAGTACTTC.

J is TRBJ2-5 and V is TRBV9; D uncertain. The length of the CDR3 is 15 residues. Germline V gene data show CDR1 as SGDLS and CDR2 as YYNGEE. The germline V and J ends were trimmed by 0 bases and 2 bases, with 11 bases remaining between them. The CDR3 DNA follows: TGTGCCAGCAGCGTAGGGCAATGGTCTCAAGAGACCCAGTACTTC. It yields the protein CASSVGQWSQETQYF. Full variable domain (missing parts from reference TRBV9 and TRBJ2-5): DSGVTQTPKHLITATGQRVTLRCSPRSGDLSVYWYQQSLDQGLQFLIQYYNGEERAKGNILERFSAQQFPDLHSELNLSSLELGDSALYFCASSVGQWSQETQYFGPGTRLLVL.

The chain uses TRBV5-1 and TRBJ1-1; 9 positions match TRBD1. After removal of 4 bases from V and 1 base from J, the junction contained 2 bases not matched to a gene. The CDR3 has 14 amino acids. Germline CDR1 reads SGHRS; CDR2 reads YFSETQ. CDR3 residues: CASSETGGNTEAFF. The CDR3 nucleotides read TGCGCCAGCAGCGAGACAGGGGGGAACACTGAAGCTTTCTTT.

The chain recombines TRBV27 with TRBJ1-1, with D unclear. Deletions cut 6 bases from V and 10 bases from J, with 15 bases between. The CDR3 is made up of 12 amino acids. CDR1 and CDR2 (germline): MNHEY, SMNVEV (reference sequence). CDR3 bases: TGTGCCAGCAGCAAACCATCGCGGGCAGCTTTCTTT. Encoded protein: CASSKPSRAAFF.

The rearrangement links TRBV6-5 to TRBJ2-5; the D gene is possibly TRBD1 (6 bases). This CDR3 contains 14 residues. Trimming removed 11 bases from V and 5 bases from J, with 21 bases in between. Germline values: CDR1 MNHEY, CDR2 SVGAGI. In DNA form, the CDR3 reads TGTGCCCGCCACCCGATCAGGGGCGGGGAGACCCAGTACTTC. Amino acid sequence: CARHPIRGGETQYF.